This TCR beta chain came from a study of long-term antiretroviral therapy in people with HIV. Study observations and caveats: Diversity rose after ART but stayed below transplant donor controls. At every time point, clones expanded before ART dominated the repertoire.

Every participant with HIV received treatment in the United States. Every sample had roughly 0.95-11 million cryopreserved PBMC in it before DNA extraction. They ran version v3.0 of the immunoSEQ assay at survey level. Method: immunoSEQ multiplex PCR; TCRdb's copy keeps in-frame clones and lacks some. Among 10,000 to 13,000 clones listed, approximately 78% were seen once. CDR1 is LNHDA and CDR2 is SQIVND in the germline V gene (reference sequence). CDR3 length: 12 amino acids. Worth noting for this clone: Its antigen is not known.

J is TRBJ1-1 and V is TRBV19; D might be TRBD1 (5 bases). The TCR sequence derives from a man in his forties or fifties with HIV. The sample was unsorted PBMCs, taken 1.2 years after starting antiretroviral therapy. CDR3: CGSWGVRTEAFF. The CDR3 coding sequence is TGTGGCAGCTGGGGGGTGAGAACTGAAGCTTTCTTT.